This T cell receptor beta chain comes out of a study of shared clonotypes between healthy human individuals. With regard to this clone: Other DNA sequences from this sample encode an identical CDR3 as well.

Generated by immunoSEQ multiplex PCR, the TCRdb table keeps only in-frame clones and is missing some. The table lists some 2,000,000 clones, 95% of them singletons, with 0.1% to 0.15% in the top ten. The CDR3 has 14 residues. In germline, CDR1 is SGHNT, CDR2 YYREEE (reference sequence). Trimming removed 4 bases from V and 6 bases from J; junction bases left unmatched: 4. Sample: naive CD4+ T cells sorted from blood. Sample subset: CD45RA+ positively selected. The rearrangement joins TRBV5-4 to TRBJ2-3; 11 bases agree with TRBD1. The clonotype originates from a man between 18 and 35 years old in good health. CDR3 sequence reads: CASSPDRGQDTQYF. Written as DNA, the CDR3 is TGTGCCAGCAGCCCGGACAGGGGGCAGGATACGCAGTATTTT.